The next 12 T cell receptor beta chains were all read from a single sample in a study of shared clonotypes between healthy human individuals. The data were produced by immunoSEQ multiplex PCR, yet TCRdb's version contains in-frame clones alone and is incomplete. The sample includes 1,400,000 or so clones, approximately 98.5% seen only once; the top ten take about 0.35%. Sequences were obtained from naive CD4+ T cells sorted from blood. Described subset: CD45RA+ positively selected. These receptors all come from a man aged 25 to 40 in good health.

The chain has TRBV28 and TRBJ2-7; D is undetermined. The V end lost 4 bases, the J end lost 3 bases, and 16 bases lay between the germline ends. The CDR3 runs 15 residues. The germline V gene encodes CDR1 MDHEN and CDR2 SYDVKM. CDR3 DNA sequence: TGTGCCAGCAGTTCCGGGCCTTCTCCTCGCTACGAGCAGTACTTC. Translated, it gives CASSSGPSPRYEQYF. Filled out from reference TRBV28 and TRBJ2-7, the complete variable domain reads DVKVTQSSRYLVKRTGEKVFLECVQDMDHENMFWYRQDPGLGLRLIYFSYDVKMKEKGDIPEGYSVSREKKERFSLILESASTNQTSMYLCASSSGPSPRYEQYFGPGTRLTVT.

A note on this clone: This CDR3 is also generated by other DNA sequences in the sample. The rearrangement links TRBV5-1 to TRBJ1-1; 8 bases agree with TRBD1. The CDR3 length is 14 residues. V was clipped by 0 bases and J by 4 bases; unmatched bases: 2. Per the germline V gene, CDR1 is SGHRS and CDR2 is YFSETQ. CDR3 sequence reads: CASSLETGGTEAFF. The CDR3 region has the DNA TGCGCCAGCAGCTTGGAAACAGGGGGCACTGAAGCTTTCTTT.

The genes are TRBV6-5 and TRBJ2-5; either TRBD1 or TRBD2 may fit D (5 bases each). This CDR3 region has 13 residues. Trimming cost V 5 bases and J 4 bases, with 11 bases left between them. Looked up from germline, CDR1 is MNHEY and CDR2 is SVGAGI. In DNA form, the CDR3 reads TGTGCCAGCAGTAGGTTTGGGGGAGAGACCCAGTACTTC. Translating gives CASSRFGGETQYF.

The CDR3 reads CASSLVGSGQETQYF. The CDR3 nucleotides read TGTGCCAGCAGCTTGGTTGGGTCCGGACAAGAGACCCAGTACTTC. The J gene is TRBJ2-5, the V gene TRBV5-5; D gene ambiguous. The CDR3 length is 15 residues. The V gene lost 0 bases and the J gene lost 2 bases, with 11 bases spanning the gap. Germline CDR1 is SGHKS and CDR2 is YYEKEE (reference sequence).

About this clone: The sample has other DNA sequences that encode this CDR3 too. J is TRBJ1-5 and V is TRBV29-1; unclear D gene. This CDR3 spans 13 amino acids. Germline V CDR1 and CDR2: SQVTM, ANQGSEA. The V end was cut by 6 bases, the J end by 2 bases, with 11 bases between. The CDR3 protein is CSVAREGNQPQHF. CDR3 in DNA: TGCAGCGTCGCCCGGGAAGGCAATCAGCCCCAGCATTTT.

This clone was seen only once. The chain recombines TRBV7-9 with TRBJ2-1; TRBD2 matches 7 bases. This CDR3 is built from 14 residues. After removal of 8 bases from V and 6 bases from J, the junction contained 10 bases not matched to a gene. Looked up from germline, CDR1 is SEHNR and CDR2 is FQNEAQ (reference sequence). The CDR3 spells CASSLAGGSNEQFF. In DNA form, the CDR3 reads TGTGCCAGCTCTCTAGCAGGCGGGAGCAATGAGCAGTTCTTC.

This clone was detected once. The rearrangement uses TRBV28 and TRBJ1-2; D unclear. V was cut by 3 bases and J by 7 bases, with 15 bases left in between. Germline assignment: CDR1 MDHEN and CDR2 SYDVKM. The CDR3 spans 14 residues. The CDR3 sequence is CASSFSSTRIGYTF. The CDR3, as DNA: TGTGCCAGCAGTTTTAGTTCGACCCGTATTGGCTACACCTTC.

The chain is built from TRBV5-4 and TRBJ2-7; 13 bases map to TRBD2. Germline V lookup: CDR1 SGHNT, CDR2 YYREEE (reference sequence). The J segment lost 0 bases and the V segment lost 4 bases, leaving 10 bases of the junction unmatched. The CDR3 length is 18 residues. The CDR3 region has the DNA TGTGCCAGCAGCCCCTCCGGGACTAGCGGGGTACGCTCCTACGAGCAGTACTTC. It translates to CASSPSGTSGVRSYEQYF.

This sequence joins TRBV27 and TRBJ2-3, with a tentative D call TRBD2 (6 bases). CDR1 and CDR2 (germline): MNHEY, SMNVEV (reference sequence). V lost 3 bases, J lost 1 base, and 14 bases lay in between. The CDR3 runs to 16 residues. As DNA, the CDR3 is TGTGCCAGCAGTTTTAGGCGGGGTTGGGGCACAGATACGCAGTATTTT. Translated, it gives CASSFRRGWGTDTQYF.

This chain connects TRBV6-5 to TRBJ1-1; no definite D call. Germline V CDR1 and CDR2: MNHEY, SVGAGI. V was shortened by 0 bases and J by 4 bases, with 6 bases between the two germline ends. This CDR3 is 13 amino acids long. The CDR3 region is CASSYSVSTEAFF. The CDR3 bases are TGTGCCAGCAGTTACTCGGTAAGCACTGAAGCTTTCTTT.

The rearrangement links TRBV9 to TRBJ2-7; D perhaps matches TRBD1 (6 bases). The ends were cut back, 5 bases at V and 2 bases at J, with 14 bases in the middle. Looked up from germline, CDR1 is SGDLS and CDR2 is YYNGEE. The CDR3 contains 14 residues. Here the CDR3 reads CASSEDDRPYEQYF. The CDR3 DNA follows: TGTGCCAGCAGTGAAGATGACAGGCCCTACGAGCAGTACTTC.

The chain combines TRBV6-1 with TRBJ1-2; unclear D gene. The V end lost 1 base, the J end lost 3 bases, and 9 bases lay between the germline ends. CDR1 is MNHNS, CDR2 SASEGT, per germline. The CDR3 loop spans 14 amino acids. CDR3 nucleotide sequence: TGTGCCAGCAGTGAAGTAGGCAGAGACTATGGCTACACCTTC. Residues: CASSEVGRDYGYTF.